This T cell receptor (beta chain) was sequenced during a study of cytomegalovirus exposure and HLA in healthy donors. Study outcomes and limitations: Several of the most significant clusters appeared linked to common viral pathogens, based on a later analysis. V- and J-gene trimming of TCR beta was linked (in a later analysis) to a missense DCLRE1C variant.

With regard to this clone: What it binds is unknown.

Use of 60 Vbeta and 13 Jbeta primers characterized the PCR. The repertoire was sequenced with immunoSEQ multiplex PCR; TCRdb's copy has only in-frame clones and lacks some. The table has roughly 200,000 clones, roughly 87% seen once. The receptor comes from a man aged 45 to 65 in good health and CMV-seronegative. Sequenced: PBMCs.

The CDR3 nucleotides read TGTGCCAGCAGCTTAGCAATCAGGGGGCGAAGGACAGATACGCAGTATTTT. It is translated as CASSLAIRGRRTDTQYF. The chain couples TRBV7-6 to TRBJ2-3, with 8 bases fitting TRBD1. This CDR3 comprises 17 residues. V lost 0 bases and J lost 3; bases outside the gene matches: 8. Germline lookup yields CDR1 SGHVS and CDR2 FNYEAQ.